The 29 T cell receptor beta chains below come from one sample, sequenced in a study of radiation and T cells in renal cell carcinoma. Data came from immunoSEQ multiplex PCR; TCRdb stores just in-frame clones and leaves some out. This table holds approximately 150,000 clones, 88% found once. This sample's time point: baseline pretreatment blood. Treatment indicated: 15 Gy SBRT to primary tumor, nephrectomy 4 weeks later. The specimen comprised blood, sampled from a patient whose treatment included radiotherapy and nephrectomy. These TCRs come from a woman in her 70s with renal cell carcinoma.

This clone was counted a few times. CDR3: CASSQNPNSPLHF. The CDR3 DNA reads TGTGCCAGCAGCCAAAATCCGAATTCACCCCTCCACTTT. This chain uses TRBV14 with TRBJ1-6; unclear D gene. The V gene lost 2 bases and the J gene lost 7 bases, with 6 bases spanning the gap. Germline lookup yields CDR1 SGHDN and CDR2 FVKESK. The CDR3 is made up of 13 amino acids.

The chain is built from TRBV13 and TRBJ2-6; D call uncertain. Trimming shortened V by 2 bases and J by 0 bases, and 11 bases separated the two germline ends. This CDR3 comprises 17 residues. Germline V gene data show CDR1 as PRHDT and CDR2 as FYEKMQ (reference sequence). The CDR3 bases are TGTGCCAGCAGCTTACCCGGATCTTACTCTGGGGCCAACGTCCTGACTTTC. Its translation is CASSLPGSYSGANVLTF.

The chain is built from TRBV18 and TRBJ1-2; no reliable D call. The CDR3 has 14 amino acids. Germline V gene sequence: CDR1 KGHSH, CDR2 LQKENI. V lost 6 bases to trimming and J lost 5 bases, with 16 bases between them. CDR3 bases: TGTGCCAGCTCGCTCATTTTACAGACTTATGGCTACACCTTC. It codes for CASSLILQTYGYTF.

The V call is TRBV28, the J call TRBJ2-7, with a weak D call TRBD1 (6 bases). CDR1 MDHEN and CDR2 SYDVKM come from the germline V gene. This CDR3 contains 14 residues. The V gene lost 6 bases and the J gene lost 7 bases, with 19 bases spanning the gap. CDR3 sequence: CASSPARGGGEQYF. DNA of the CDR3: TGTGCCAGCAGCCCCGCCAGGGGTGGAGGAGAGCAGTACTTC.

The rearrangement uses TRBV27 and TRBJ2-7, with a weak D call TRBD1 (6 bases). Trimming removed 3 bases from V and 6 bases from J, with 12 bases in between. Germline CDR1 and CDR2: MNHEY and SMNVEV (reference sequence). The CDR3 loop spans 13 amino acids. CDR3 in amino acids: CASSFLQGIEQYF. DNA of the CDR3: TGTGCCAGCAGTTTTTTACAGGGAATCGAGCAGTACTTC.

The V gene is TRBV2, the J gene TRBJ2-7; no firm D call. Germline assignment: CDR1 SNHLY and CDR2 FYNNEI. The CDR3 is 13 residues long. Trimming took off 3 bases at V and 2 bases at J, with 8 bases between the two ends. As DNA, the CDR3 is TGTGCCAGCAGTGAGAGTCCCACCTACGAGCAGTACTTC. Translating gives CASSESPTYEQYF.

This clone has only one observation. The gene calls are TRBV29-1 and TRBJ2-3; D may correspond to TRBD1 or TRBD2 (5 bases each). The CDR3 extends over 13 amino acids. Trimming took 2 bases from V and 1 from J, leaving 7 bases between them. From germline, CDR1 is SQVTM and CDR2 ANQGSEA. The DNA of the CDR3 is TGCAGCGTTGAAAGAGGGGGCACAGATACGCAGTATTTT. Translated, it gives CSVERGGTDTQYF.

The gene calls are TRBV7-2 and TRBJ2-7; perhaps D is TRBD1 or TRBD2 (5 bases each). Trimming shortened V by 10 bases and J by 2 bases, and 12 bases separated the two germline ends. The CDR3 consists of 12 residues. Germline V CDR1 and CDR2: SGHTA, FQGNSA. The CDR3 loop reads CATGRETYEQYF. The CDR3 DNA sequence: TGTGCCACCGGCAGGGAGACCTACGAGCAGTACTTC.

The genes are TRBV5-4 and TRBJ2-7; TRBD2 is a possible D gene (6 bases). Trimming shortened V by 2 bases and J by 2 bases, and 8 bases separated the two germline ends. This CDR3 has 13 amino acids. Germline V gives CDR1 SGHNT, CDR2 YYREEE (reference sequence). The CDR3 sequence is CASSFGGTYEQYF. CDR3 nucleotides: TGTGCCAGCAGCTTTGGAGGGACCTACGAGCAGTACTTC.

V is TRBV6-5 and J is TRBJ2-1; a possible D gene is TRBD2 (6 bases). Trimming took off 8 bases at V and 7 bases at J, with 21 bases between the two ends. This CDR3 is built from 15 residues. From germline, CDR1 is MNHEY and CDR2 SVGAGI. The CDR3, as DNA: TGTGCCAGCGGATCTTTGGAGGGTGGACGAAATGAGCAGTTCTTC. It translates to CASGSLEGGRNEQFF.

This chain joins TRBV28 and TRBJ1-6; possibly TRBD1 for D (6 bases). The CDR3 is made up of 13 amino acids. Trimming removed 6 bases from V and 9 bases from J, with 12 bases in between. Germline CDR1 is MDHEN and CDR2 is SYDVKM. The CDR3 coding sequence is TGTGCCAGCAGGCCTGACAGGCTTTCACCCCTCCACTTT. The encoded protein is CASRPDRLSPLHF.

The rearrangement links TRBV18 to TRBJ1-4; D remains unclear. CDR1 KGHSH and CDR2 LQKENI come from the germline V gene. This CDR3 comprises 15 residues. V gave up 5 bases and J gave up 0 bases, with 10 bases separating them. The CDR3 coding sequence is TGTGCCAGCTCATCCGGACGGGCAACTAATGAAAAACTGTTTTTT. Protein product: CASSSGRATNEKLFF.

V and J are TRBV27 and TRBJ1-2; 7 positions agree with TRBD1. The CDR3 is 17 amino acids. Germline loops: CDR1 MNHEY, CDR2 SMNVEV (reference sequence). V was pared by 5 bases and J by 0 bases, with 12 bases of the junction left unmatched. CDR3 nucleotide sequence: TGTGCCAGCAGTCCTTCTCCTTACAGGGGTACTAACTATGGCTACACCTTC. As protein: CASSPSPYRGTNYGYTF.

The rearrangement links TRBV5-4 to TRBJ1-1; no clear D. V gave up 2 bases and J gave up 2 bases, with 10 bases separating them. This CDR3 comprises 14 residues. Germline V gene sequence: CDR1 SGHNT, CDR2 YYREEE (reference sequence). The CDR3 DNA follows: TGTGCCAGCAGCTTCCCCGGGGAAAACACTGAAGCTTTCTTT. Translation gives CASSFPGENTEAFF.

The chain couples TRBV5-6 to TRBJ2-1, with D perhaps assigned TRBD1 or TRBD2 (5 bases each). Germline CDR1 reads SGHDT; CDR2 reads YYEEEE. Between the trimmed V and J ends, which lost 5 bases and 0 bases, there was a span of 18 bases. The CDR3 sequence is 17 residues long. The DNA for the CDR3 is TGTGCCAGCAGTGGGGACGGCGGGCGGCGCTCCTACAATGAGCAGTTCTTC. The encoded protein is CASSGDGGRRSYNEQFF.

The rearrangement uses TRBV15 and TRBJ2-6; TRBD1 might be the D (5 bases). V dropped 2 bases and J dropped 0 bases, with 8 bases sitting between them. The CDR3 spans 16 residues. The germline V gene encodes CDR1 LNHNV and CDR2 YYDKDF (reference sequence). The CDR3 DNA reads as TGTGCCACCAGCAGACAGGGTCGCTCTGGGGCCAACGTCCTGACTTTC. Its translation is CATSRQGRSGANVLTF.

This clone was recorded only once. The chain is built from TRBV5-4 and TRBJ1-6, with no clear D. There are 15 residues in the CDR3. Germline lookup yields CDR1 SGHNT and CDR2 YYREEE (reference sequence). Trimming cost V 0 bases and J 2 bases, with 6 bases left between them. CDR3 amino acids: CASSLETAYNSPLHF. CDR3 DNA: TGTGCCAGCAGCTTGGAGACCGCCTATAATTCACCCCTCCACTTT.

The chain joins TRBV2 to TRBJ2-7, with TRBD1 identical over 7 bases. With V trimmed by 1 base and J by 7 bases, 7 bases remained unmatched. Per the germline V gene, CDR1 is SNHLY and CDR2 is FYNNEI. CDR3 size: 14 residues. The CDR3 DNA reads as TGTGCCAGCAGTGAAGTCAGGGGGTCTGAAGAGCAGTACTTC. Amino acids: CASSEVRGSEEQYF.

The count of this clone is one. The V and J genes are TRBV6-6 and TRBJ1-3; no definite D call. The germline gives CDR1 MNHNY, CDR2 SVGAGI (reference sequence). The CDR3 runs 15 residues. V dropped 10 bases and J dropped 0 bases, with 16 bases sitting between them. The CDR3 sequence: CATQTGMGSGNTIYF. The CDR3 DNA sequence: TGTGCCACTCAGACGGGAATGGGCTCTGGAAACACCATATATTTT.

This chain uses TRBV5-1 with TRBJ1-2, with D maybe TRBD1 (5 bases). This CDR3 comprises 14 residues. Germline loops: CDR1 SGHRS, CDR2 YFSETQ. Trimming removed 4 bases at V and 1 base at J, with 11 bases between. The CDR3: CASSTGTFNYGYTF. Written as DNA, the CDR3 is TGCGCCAGCAGCACCGGGACCTTTAACTATGGCTACACCTTC.

The CDR3 DNA reads TGTGCCACCGCAGCGGACAGCTCCTACGAGCAGTACTTC. Encoded protein: CATAADSSYEQYF. The V and J genes are TRBV19 and TRBJ2-7, with D possibly being TRBD1 (6 bases). Trimming cost V 10 bases and J 0 bases, with 13 bases left between them. This CDR3 region has 13 residues. Germline V gene sequence: CDR1 LNHDA, CDR2 SQIVND (reference sequence).

The chain recombines TRBV5-1 with TRBJ2-3, with TRBD2 matching over 9 bases. CDR1 is SGHRS, CDR2 YFSETQ, per germline. The J segment lost 3 bases and the V segment lost 0 bases, leaving 2 bases of the junction unmatched. CDR3 size: 15 residues. The CDR3 DNA sequence: TGCGCCAGCAGCTTGGCCCTAGCGGGAACAGATACGCAGTATTTT. It codes for CASSLALAGTDTQYF.

This sequence joins TRBV7-2 and TRBJ1-3; D is possibly TRBD1 (5 bases). This CDR3 contains 14 residues. The V and J ends lost 6 bases and 7 bases respectively, with 16 bases between them. Germline loops: CDR1 SGHTA, CDR2 FQGNSA. CDR3 sequence: CASSATHWGNTIYF. The CDR3 nucleotides are TGTGCCAGCAGTGCGACCCACTGGGGGAACACCATATATTTT.

This chain connects TRBV2 to TRBJ2-3; D gene ambiguous. Trimming took off 3 bases at V and 5 bases at J, with 3 bases between the two ends. The germline V gene has CDR1 SNHLY and CDR2 FYNNEI. The CDR3 is made up of 11 amino acids. The CDR3 DNA is TGTGCCAGCAGTGAGGAAGATACGCAGTATTTT. Translated, it gives CASSEEDTQYF.

The chain has TRBV5-4 and TRBJ1-2; 10 positions match TRBD1. Trimming cost V 0 bases and J 4 bases; bases outside gene matches: 0. Per the germline V gene, CDR1 is SGHNT and CDR2 is YYREEE (reference sequence). The CDR3 sequence is 14 residues long. This CDR3 reads CASSLGTGGYGYTF. CDR3 DNA: TGTGCCAGCAGCTTGGGGACAGGGGGCTATGGCTACACCTTC.

Here the CDR3 reads CASSYVGGGGTEAFF. CDR3 in DNA: TGTGCCAGCAGTTACGTTGGGGGCGGGGGCACTGAAGCTTTCTTT. The gene calls are TRBV6-6 and TRBJ1-1; the D gene is possibly TRBD1 (6 bases). Germline V lookup: CDR1 MNHNY, CDR2 SVGAGI (reference sequence). V lost 2 bases to trimming and J lost 4 bases, with 14 bases between them. This CDR3 has 15 residues.

The chain is built from TRBV11-3 and TRBJ1-2, with TRBD1 as a possible D gene (5 bases). CDR1 SGHNT and CDR2 YENEEA come from the germline V gene. Trimming left V 5 bases short and J 2 bases short, with 9 bases between. The CDR3 totals 13 residues. The CDR3 DNA sequence: TGTGCCAGCAGCCCGACAGTGAACTATGGCTACACCTTC. It encodes CASSPTVNYGYTF.

The CDR3 is CASSPSSGGSYNEQFF. As DNA, the CDR3 is TGCGCCAGCAGCCCGAGTAGCGGGGGTTCGTACAATGAGCAGTTCTTC. The V and J genes are TRBV4-1 and TRBJ2-1, with 9 bases identical to TRBD2. Germline V CDR1 and CDR2: MGHRA, YSYEKL. This CDR3 is 16 amino acids long. The V and J ends lost 4 bases and 4 bases, in that order; junction bases with no gene match: 8.

The chain links TRBV21-1 to TRBJ2-7; the D segment call TRBD2 is taken from the table without a DNA check. TRBV21-1 is annotated as a pseudogene. The CDR3 runs to 18 residues. The DNA for the CDR3 is TGTGCCAGCAGCAAAGAGGATGCTGCTAGCGCCTTCTCCTACGAGCAGTACTTC. Translated, it gives CASSKEDAASAFSYEQYF.